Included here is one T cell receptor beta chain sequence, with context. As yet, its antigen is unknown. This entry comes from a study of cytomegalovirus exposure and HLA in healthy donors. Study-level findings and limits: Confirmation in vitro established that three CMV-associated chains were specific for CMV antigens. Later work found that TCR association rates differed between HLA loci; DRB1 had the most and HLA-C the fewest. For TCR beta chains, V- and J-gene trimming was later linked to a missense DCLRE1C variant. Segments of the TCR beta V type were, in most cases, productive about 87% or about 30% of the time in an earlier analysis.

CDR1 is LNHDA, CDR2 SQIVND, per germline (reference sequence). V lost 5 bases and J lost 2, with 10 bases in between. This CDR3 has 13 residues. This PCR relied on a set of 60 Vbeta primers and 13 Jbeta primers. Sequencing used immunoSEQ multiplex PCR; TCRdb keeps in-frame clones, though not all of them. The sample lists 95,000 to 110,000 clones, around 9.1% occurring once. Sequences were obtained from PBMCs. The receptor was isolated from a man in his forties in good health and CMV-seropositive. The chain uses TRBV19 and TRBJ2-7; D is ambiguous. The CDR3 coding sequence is TGTGCCAGTAGTCCAGGTTGGGCCTACGAGCAGTACTTC. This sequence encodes CASSPGWAYEQYF.